Listed below are T cell receptor beta chains from one sample, sequenced in a study of T cells in Graves' hyperthyroidism and ophthalmopathy. TCRdb ran MiXCR on the multiplex PCR reads and lists one entry per CDR3 protein. Of a few hundred thousand distinct CDR3 sequences in the sample, approximately 25% were seen once. The sequenced sample was blood. Receptors originate from a man aged 50 to 59 with Graves' hyperthyroidism. Each CDR3 is given with its conserved first and last residue. The D gene is left open where the match is weak. Not every row has a clone size; where given, it reads once, few, many or a size class.

V gene: TRBV4-2; D gene: NA; clone size: NA; J gene: TRBJ1-1; CDR3 DNA: TGTGCCAGCAGCCAAGATGCAGGGTATACCACTGAAGCTTTCTTT; CDR3 protein: CASSQDAGYTTEAFF
V gene: TRBV7-2; D gene: TRBD2; clone size: NA; J gene: TRBJ2-2; CDR3 DNA: TGTGCCAGCAGCCGGACTAGCGGGATTCTCGGGGAGCTGTTTTTT; CDR3 protein: CASSRTSGILGELFF
V gene: TRBV2; D gene: NA; clone size: many; J gene: TRBJ2-7; CDR3 DNA: TGTGCCAGCAGTGATCAATACGAGCAGTACTTC; CDR3 protein: CASSDQYEQYF
V gene: TRBV29-1; D gene: NA; clone size: NA; J gene: TRBJ2-7; CDR3 DNA: TGCAGCGCCCACGGACCGGGACGTGTCTACGAGCAGTACTTC; CDR3 protein: CSAHGPGRVYEQYF
V gene: TRBV12-3/TRBV12-4; D gene: TRBD2; clone size: NA; J gene: TRBJ2-7; CDR3 DNA: TGTGCCAGCAGGGAGGGACTAGCGCCCTACGAGCAGTACTTC; CDR3 protein: CASREGLAPYEQYF
V gene: TRBV28; D gene: NA; clone size: many; J gene: TRBJ1-5; CDR3 DNA: TGTGCCAGCAGTCTTGGAGGGTACAATCAGCCCCAGCATTTT; CDR3 protein: CASSLGGYNQPQHF
V gene: TRBV11-1; D gene: NA; clone size: many; J gene: TRBJ1-1; CDR3 DNA: TGTGCCAGCAGCCACACTCCGAACACTGAAGCTTTCTTT; CDR3 protein: CASSHTPNTEAFF
V gene: TRBV18; D gene: NA; clone size: NA; J gene: TRBJ1-6; CDR3 DNA: TGTGCCAGCTCACTCACCCGGGACACAGACTCACCCCTCCACTTT; CDR3 protein: CASSLTRDTDSPLHF
V gene: TRBV29-1; D gene: NA; clone size: few; J gene: TRBJ1-2; CDR3 DNA: TGCAGCGTTGAAGAGGCCCTCGGCAAGTATGGCTACACCTTC; CDR3 protein: CSVEEALGKYGYTF
V gene: TRBV19; D gene: NA; clone size: NA; J gene: TRBJ1-1; CDR3 DNA: TGTGCCAGTATCCGGGACGGGGCAGTGAACACTGAAGCTTTCTTT; CDR3 protein: CASIRDGAVNTEAFF
V gene: TRBV28; D gene: TRBD2; clone size: many; J gene: TRBJ2-3; CDR3 DNA: TGTGCCAGCAGTCGGGGGGTTAGCCCAGATACGCAGTATTTT; CDR3 protein: CASSRGVSPDTQYF
V gene: TRBV20-1; D gene: TRBD1; clone size: many; J gene: TRBJ1-2; CDR3 DNA: TGCAGTGCTGCGGACAGGGGTTATGGCTACACCTTC; CDR3 protein: CSAADRGYGYTF
V gene: TRBV11-3; D gene: TRBD2; clone size: few; J gene: TRBJ2-4; CDR3 DNA: TGTGCCAGCAGCCCCCGACTAGCCAACATTCAGTACTTC; CDR3 protein: CASSPRLANIQYF
V gene: TRBV6-1; D gene: NA; clone size: few; J gene: TRBJ1-2; CDR3 DNA: TGTGCCAGCAGTGAACCGGGAACCTATGGCTACACCTTC; CDR3 protein: CASSEPGTYGYTF
V gene: TRBV20-1; D gene: NA; clone size: NA; J gene: TRBJ1-1; CDR3 DNA: TGCAGTGCTACAGCCACAACCTGGTCTGAAGCTTTCTTT; CDR3 protein: CSATATTWSEAFF
V gene: TRBV5-1; D gene: NA; clone size: NA; J gene: TRBJ2-5; CDR3 DNA: TGCGCCAGCAGCTTACAAGGACTGGAAGAGACCCAGTACTTC; CDR3 protein: CASSLQGLEETQYF
V gene: TRBV5-1; D gene: NA; clone size: few; J gene: TRBJ1-2; CDR3 DNA: TGCGCCAGCAGCTTGGAGAGCAGGGTCTGGGAGACCTTC; CDR3 protein: CASSLESRVWETF
V gene: TRBV3-1; D gene: NA; clone size: NA; J gene: TRBJ2-2; CDR3 DNA: TGTGCCAGCAGCCAAGATCCCGGGGCACGAGACCCAAAGTCCCGGGAGCTGTTTTTT; CDR3 protein: CASSQDPGARDPKSRELFF
V gene: TRBV9; D gene: NA; clone size: few; J gene: TRBJ2-7; CDR3 DNA: TGTGCCAGCAGCGCGGACGGATCCTCCTACGAGCAGTACTTC; CDR3 protein: CASSADGSSYEQYF
V gene: TRBV19; D gene: NA; clone size: NA; J gene: TRBJ1-5; CDR3 DNA: TGTGCCAGTAGTCCGATGGAGGGAAGAAGCAATCAGCCCCAGCATTTT; CDR3 protein: CASSPMEGRSNQPQHF
V gene: TRBV10-2; D gene: TRBD1; clone size: few; J gene: TRBJ2-7; CDR3 DNA: TGCGCCAGCAGTCAACAGGGGGCGCGAGGCGAGCAGTACTTC; CDR3 protein: CASSQQGARGEQYF
V gene: TRBV5-1; D gene: NA; clone size: few; J gene: TRBJ2-1; CDR3 DNA: TGCGCCAGCAGCTTGGGGGCTAGCGATACCATGGGTTACAATGAGCAGTTCTTC; CDR3 protein: CASSLGASDTMGYNEQFF
V gene: TRBV24-1; D gene: NA; clone size: NA; J gene: TRBJ2-1; CDR3 DNA: TGTGCCACCAGTGACAATCTGTACTACAATGAGCAGTTCTTC; CDR3 protein: CATSDNLYYNEQFF
V gene: TRBV5-1; D gene: TRBD2; clone size: NA; J gene: TRBJ2-1; CDR3 DNA: TGCGCCAGCAGCTTCGGACAGGGGTTGGGACTAGCGGGAGTAAGGACCTACAATGAGCAGTTCTTC; CDR3 protein: CASSFGQGLGLAGVRTYNEQFF
V gene: TRBV9; D gene: NA; clone size: NA; J gene: TRBJ2-3; CDR3 DNA: TGTGCCAGCAGCGTAGGGGCAGCAGATACGCAGTATTTT; CDR3 protein: CASSVGAADTQYF
V gene: TRBV28; D gene: NA; clone size: NA; J gene: TRBJ2-5; CDR3 DNA: TGTGCCAGCAAGCCTAGCTGGGAGACCCAGTACTTC; CDR3 protein: CASKPSWETQYF
V gene: TRBV27; D gene: NA; clone size: many; J gene: TRBJ2-5; CDR3 DNA: TGTGCCAGCAGTGTCGGGAGCCCACAAGAGACCCAGTACTTC; CDR3 protein: CASSVGSPQETQYF
V gene: TRBV25-1; D gene: NA; clone size: few; J gene: TRBJ2-5; CDR3 DNA: TGTGCCAGCAGTAGGGGTTGGGAGACCCAGTACTTC; CDR3 protein: CASSRGWETQYF
V gene: TRBV5-1; D gene: NA; clone size: NA; J gene: TRBJ1-1; CDR3 DNA: TGCGCCAGCAGGTTGACCCCATTTCTGAACACTGAAGCTTTCTTT; CDR3 protein: CASRLTPFLNTEAFF
V gene: TRBV3-1; D gene: TRBD2; clone size: few; J gene: TRBJ2-7; CDR3 DNA: TGTGCCAGCAGCCAAGAGATAAGCGGGATCCGGGAGCAGTACTTC; CDR3 protein: CASSQEISGIREQYF
V gene: TRBV5-5; D gene: TRBD2; clone size: many; J gene: TRBJ2-1; CDR3 DNA: TGTGCCAGCAGCCTTCGGCGGGAGATGGGCGTCAATGAGCAGTTCTTC; CDR3 protein: CASSLRREMGVNEQFF
V gene: TRBV2; D gene: TRBD2; clone size: NA; J gene: TRBJ2-3; CDR3 DNA: TGTGCCAGCAGAATGAGACTAGCGGGAGTTCCAGATACGCAGTATTTT; CDR3 protein: CASRMRLAGVPDTQYF